Described below is a single T cell receptor (beta chain) sequence and its context. This entry belongs to a study of T cell changes during pregnancy in multiple sclerosis. Measured with immunoSEQ multiplex PCR; TCRdb has only the in-frame clones, and not every one. The sample holds about 59,000 clones, about 94% seen once. The source was CD4+ T cells from peripheral blood mononuclear cells, collected before pregnancy. This clonotype originated in a female donor with multiple sclerosis, enrolled in a pregnancy study.

The CDR3 nucleotides read TGCGCCAGCAGCTTGATCCCCAGTAATGAGCAGTTCTTC. Protein product: CASSLIPSNEQFF. The V call is TRBV5-1, the J call TRBJ2-1, with D hard to call. The V end was cut by 1 base, the J end by 7 bases, with 9 bases between. Looked up from germline, CDR1 is SGHRS and CDR2 is YFSETQ. CDR3 length: 13 amino acids.